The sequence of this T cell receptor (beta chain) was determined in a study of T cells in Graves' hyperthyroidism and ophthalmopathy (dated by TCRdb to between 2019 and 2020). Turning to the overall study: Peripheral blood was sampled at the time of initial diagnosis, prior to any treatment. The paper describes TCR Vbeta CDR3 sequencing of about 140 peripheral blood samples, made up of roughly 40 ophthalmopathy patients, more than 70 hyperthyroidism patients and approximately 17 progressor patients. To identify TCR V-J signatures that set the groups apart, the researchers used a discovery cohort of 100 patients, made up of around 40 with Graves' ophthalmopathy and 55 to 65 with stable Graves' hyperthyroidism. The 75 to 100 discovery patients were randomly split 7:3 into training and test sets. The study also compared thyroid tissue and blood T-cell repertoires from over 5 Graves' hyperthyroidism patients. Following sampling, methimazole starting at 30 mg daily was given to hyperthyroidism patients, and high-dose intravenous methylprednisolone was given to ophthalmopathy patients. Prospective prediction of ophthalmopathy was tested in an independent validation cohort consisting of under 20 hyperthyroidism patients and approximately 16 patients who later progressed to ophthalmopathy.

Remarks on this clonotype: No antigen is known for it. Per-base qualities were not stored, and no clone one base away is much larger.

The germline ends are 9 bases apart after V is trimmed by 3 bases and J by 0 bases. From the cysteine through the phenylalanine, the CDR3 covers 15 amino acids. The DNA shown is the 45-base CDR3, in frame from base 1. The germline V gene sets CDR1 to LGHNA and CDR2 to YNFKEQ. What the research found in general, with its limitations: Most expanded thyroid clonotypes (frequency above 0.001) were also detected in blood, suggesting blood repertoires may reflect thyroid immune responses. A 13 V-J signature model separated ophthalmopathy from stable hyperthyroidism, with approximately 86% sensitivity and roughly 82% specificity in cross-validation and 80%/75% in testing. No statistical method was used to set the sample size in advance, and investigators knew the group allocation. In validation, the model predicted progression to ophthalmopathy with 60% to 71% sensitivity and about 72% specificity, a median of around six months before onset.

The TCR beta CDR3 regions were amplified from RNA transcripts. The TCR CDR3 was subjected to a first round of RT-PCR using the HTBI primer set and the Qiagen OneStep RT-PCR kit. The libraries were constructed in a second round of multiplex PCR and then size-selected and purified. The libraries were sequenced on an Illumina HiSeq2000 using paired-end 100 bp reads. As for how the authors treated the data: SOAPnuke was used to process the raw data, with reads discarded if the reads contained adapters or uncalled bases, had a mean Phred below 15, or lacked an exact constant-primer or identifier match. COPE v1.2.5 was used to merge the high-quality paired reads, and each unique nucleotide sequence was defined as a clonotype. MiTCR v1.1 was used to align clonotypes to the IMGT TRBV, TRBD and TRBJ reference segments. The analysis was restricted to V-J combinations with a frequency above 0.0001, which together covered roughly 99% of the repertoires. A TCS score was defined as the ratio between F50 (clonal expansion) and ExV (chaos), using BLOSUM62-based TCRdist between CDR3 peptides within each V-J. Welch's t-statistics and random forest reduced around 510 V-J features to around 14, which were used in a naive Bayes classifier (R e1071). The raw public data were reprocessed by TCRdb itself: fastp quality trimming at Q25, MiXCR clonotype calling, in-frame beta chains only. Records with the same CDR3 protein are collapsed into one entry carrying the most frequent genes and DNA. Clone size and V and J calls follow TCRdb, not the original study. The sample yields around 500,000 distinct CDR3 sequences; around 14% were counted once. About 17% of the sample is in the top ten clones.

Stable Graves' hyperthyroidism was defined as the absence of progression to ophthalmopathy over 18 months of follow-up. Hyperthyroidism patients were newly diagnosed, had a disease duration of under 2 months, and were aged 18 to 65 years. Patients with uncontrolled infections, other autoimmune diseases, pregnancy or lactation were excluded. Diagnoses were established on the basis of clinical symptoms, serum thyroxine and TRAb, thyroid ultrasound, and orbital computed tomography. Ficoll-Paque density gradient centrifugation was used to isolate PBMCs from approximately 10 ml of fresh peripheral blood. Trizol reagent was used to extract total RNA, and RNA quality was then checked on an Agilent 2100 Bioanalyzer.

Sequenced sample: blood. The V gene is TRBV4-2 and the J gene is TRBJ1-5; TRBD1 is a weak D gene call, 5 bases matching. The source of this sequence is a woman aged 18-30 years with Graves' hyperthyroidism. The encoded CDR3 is CASSQRDYSNQPQHF. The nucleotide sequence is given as TGTGCCAGCAGCCAGAGGGACTATAGCAATCAGCCCCAGCATTTT.